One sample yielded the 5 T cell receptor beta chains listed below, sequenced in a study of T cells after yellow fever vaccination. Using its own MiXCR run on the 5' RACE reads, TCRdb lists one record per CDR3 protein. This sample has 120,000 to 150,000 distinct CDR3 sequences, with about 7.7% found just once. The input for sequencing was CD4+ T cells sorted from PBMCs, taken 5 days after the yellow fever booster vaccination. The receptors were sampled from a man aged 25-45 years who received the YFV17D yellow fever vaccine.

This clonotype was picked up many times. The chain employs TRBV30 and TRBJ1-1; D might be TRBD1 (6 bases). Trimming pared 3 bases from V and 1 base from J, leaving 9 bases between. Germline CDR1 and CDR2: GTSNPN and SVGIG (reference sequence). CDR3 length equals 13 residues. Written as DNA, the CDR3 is TGTGCCTGGAGGACAGGCGGGAACACTGAAGCTTTCTTT. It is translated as CAWRTGGNTEAFF.

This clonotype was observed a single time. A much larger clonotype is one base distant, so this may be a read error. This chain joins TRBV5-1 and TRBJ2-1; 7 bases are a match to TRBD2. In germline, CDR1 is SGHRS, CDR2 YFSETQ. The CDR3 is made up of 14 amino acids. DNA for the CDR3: TGCACCAGCAGCTTGGCCCCGGGAGGCAATGAGCAGTTCTTC. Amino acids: CTSSLAPGGNEQFF. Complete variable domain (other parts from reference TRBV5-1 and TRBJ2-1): KAGVTQTPRYLIKTRGQQVTLSCSPISGHRSVSWYQQTPGQGLQFLFEYFSETQRNKGNFPGRFSGRQFSNSRSEMNVSTLELGDSALYLCTSSLAPGGNEQFFGPGTRLTVL.

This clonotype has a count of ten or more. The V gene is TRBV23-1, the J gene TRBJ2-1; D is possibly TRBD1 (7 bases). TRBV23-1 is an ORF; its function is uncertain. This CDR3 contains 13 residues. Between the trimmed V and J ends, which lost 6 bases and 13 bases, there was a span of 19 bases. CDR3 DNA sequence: TGCGCCAGCAGCTGGAGGGGGCTGAGGGGTCAGTTCTTC. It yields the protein CASSWRGLRGQFF.

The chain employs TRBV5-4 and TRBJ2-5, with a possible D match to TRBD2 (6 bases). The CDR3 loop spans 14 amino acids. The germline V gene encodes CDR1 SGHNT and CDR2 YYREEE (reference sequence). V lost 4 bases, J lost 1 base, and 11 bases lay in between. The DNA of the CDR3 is TGTGCCAGCAGCCGAGCGGAGGGCCAAGAGACCCAGTACTTC. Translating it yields CASSRAEGQETQYF.

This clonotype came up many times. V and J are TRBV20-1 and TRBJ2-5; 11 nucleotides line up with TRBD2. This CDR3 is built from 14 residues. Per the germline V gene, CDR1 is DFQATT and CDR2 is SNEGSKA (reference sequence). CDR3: CSPKVAGGRETQYF. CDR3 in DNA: TGCAGCCCCAAGGTAGCGGGAGGGAGAGAGACCCAGTACTTC.